A selection of T cell receptor beta chains follows, all from one sample in a study of cytomegalovirus exposure and HLA in healthy donors. The method was immunoSEQ multiplex PCR; TCRdb's version includes in-frame clones alone and lacks a portion of them. This sample's table has 25,000 to 40,000 clones. The sequencing input was PBMCs. The receptors originated from a man aged 35-49 years in good health and CMV-seronegative. Both conserved end residues are part of each CDR3. Fields, in order: V gene, J gene, D gene, CDR3 protein, CDR3 DNA. A D gene is named only where the DNA matches it firmly.

>TRBV30|TRBJ1-5|NA
CAWSEGANQPQHF
TGTGCCTGGAGTGAAGGGGCGAATCAGCCCCAGCATTTT
>TRBV6-5|TRBJ2-5|TRBD2
CASTQGPGRSGTQYF
TGTGCCAGCACCCAAGGGCCCGGGAGGTCAGGGACCCAGTACTTC
>TRBV7-9|TRBJ1-5|TRBD1
CASSLGNRDRAQPQHF
TGTGCCAGCAGCTTGGGTAACCGGGACAGGGCTCAGCCCCAGCATTTT
>TRBV6-4|TRBJ2-7|TRBD2
CASSDSGLAGGPKHFEQYF
TGTGCCAGCAGTGACTCTGGACTAGCGGGAGGGCCGAAACATTTCGAGCAGTACTTC
>TRBV27|TRBJ2-5|NA
CASSLSKTGTQYF
TGTGCCAGCAGTTTATCAAAGACGGGGACCCAGTACTTC
>TRBV28|TRBJ2-7|TRBD2
CASSLSVAGGYEQYF
TGTGCCAGCAGTTTATCGGTAGCGGGAGGTTACGAGCAGTACTTC
>TRBV28|TRBJ2-1|TRBD2
CVSSPWTSGRGEQFF
TGTGTCAGCAGTCCTTGGACTAGCGGGAGAGGTGAGCAGTTCTTC
>TRBV25-1|TRBJ1-5|TRBD1
CASSGQGYWSNQPQHF
TGTGCCAGCTCGGGACAGGGATATTGGAGCAATCAGCCCCAGCATTTT
>TRBV10-3|TRBJ1-1|TRBD1
CAISGRGQGATEAFF
TGTGCCATCAGTGGTCGCGGACAGGGGGCTACTGAAGCTTTCTTT
>TRBV30|TRBJ2-1|NA
CAWSVHPEEQFF
TGTGCCTGGAGTGTACACCCGGAGGAGCAGTTCTTC
>TRBV5-1|TRBJ2-7|TRBD2
CASSLGSTGTRIRQYF
TGCGCCAGCAGCTTGGGAAGTACCGGGACTAGAATTCGGCAGTACTTC
>TRBV19|TRBJ1-3|NA
CASLPTGYSGNTIYF
TGTGCCAGTCTCCCCACAGGGTACTCTGGAAACACCATATATTTT
>TRBV7-8|TRBJ2-2|TRBD2
CASISGRLSLPGELFF
TGTGCCAGCATTAGCGGGAGGCTGTCTCTCCCCGGGGAGCTGTTTTTT
>TRBV7-9|TRBJ2-2|TRBD1
CASSRDRDTGELFF
TGTGCCAGCAGCCGGGACAGGGATACCGGGGAGCTGTTTTTT
>TRBV4-2|TRBJ2-7|TRBD2
CASSPGGLVVYEQYF
TGTGCCAGCAGCCCCGGGGGACTAGTGGTGTACGAGCAGTACTTC
>TRBV4-2|TRBJ1-2|NA
CASSQETDYGYTF
TGTGCCAGCAGCCAAGAGACAGACTATGGCTACACCTTC
>TRBV18|TRBJ1-2|NA
CASSTDSNYGYTF
TGTGCCAGCTCAACTGACAGCAACTATGGCTACACCTTC
>TRBV7-9|TRBJ1-5|NA
CASSFGVVSNQPQHF
TGTGCCAGCAGCTTCGGAGTGGTTAGCAATCAGCCCCAGCATTTT
>TRBV7-8|TRBJ1-5|TRBD1
CASSLEGTGLNQPQHF
TGTGCCAGCAGCTTAGAGGGGACAGGGCTAAATCAGCCCCAGCATTTT
>TRBV7-7|TRBJ2-5|NA
CASSLDPGIKETQYF
TGTGCTAGCAGCTTAGACCCCGGGATAAAAGAGACCCAGTACTTC
>TRBV30|TRBJ2-1|NA
CAWNGYNEQFF
TGTGCCTGGAACGGCTACAATGAGCAGTTCTTC
>TRBV7-3|TRBJ1-1|TRBD1
CASSLTGQGMAEAFF
TGTGCCAGCAGCTTAACCGGACAGGGTATGGCTGAAGCTTTCTTT
>TRBV27|TRBJ1-1|TRBD1
CASRRQGAPNTEAFF
TGTGCCAGCAGACGGCAGGGGGCGCCGAACACTGAAGCTTTCTTT
>TRBV7-8|TRBJ2-7|TRBD1
CASSQPGQGANEQYF
TGTGCCAGCAGTCAACCGGGGCAGGGGGCAAACGAGCAGTACTTC
>TRBV29-1|TRBJ2-2|TRBD1
CSVQRQGAVTGELFF
TGCAGCGTTCAGCGACAGGGGGCTGTTACCGGGGAGCTGTTTTTT
>TRBV7-2|TRBJ2-5|TRBD1
CASSRQGLIETQYF
TGTGCCAGCAGCAGACAGGGTTTGATCGAGACCCAGTACTTC
>TRBV10-3|TRBJ1-1|TRBD1
CAISPGQKGTEAFF
TGTGCCATCTCTCCGGGACAGAAGGGCACTGAAGCTTTCTTT
>TRBV9|TRBJ2-3|NA
CASSAPGEAWGTQYF
TGTGCCAGCAGCGCCCCGGGAGAGGCTTGGGGGACGCAGTATTTT
>TRBV5-1|TRBJ2-7|NA
CASSLGGPYEQYF
TGCGCCAGCAGCTTGGGGGGGCCCTACGAGCAGTACTTC
>TRBV5-1|TRBJ2-7|NA
CASSWGTVSYEQYF
TGCGCCAGCAGCTGGGGGACTGTCTCCTACGAGCAGTACTTC
>TRBV4-2|TRBJ2-3|NA
CASSQDGGAWAQYF
TGTGCCAGCAGCCAAGATGGCGGGGCTTGGGCGCAGTATTTT
>TRBV28|TRBJ2-6|NA
CASHPLLWESSGANVLTF
TGTGCCAGCCATCCCCTTCTCTGGGAGAGCTCTGGGGCCAACGTCCTGACTTTC